This is a list of T cell receptor beta chains from one sample in a study of identical twins. MiXCR, run by TCRdb on the 5' RACE reads, gives a single entry per CDR3 protein. The sample has around 1.7 million distinct CDR3 sequences; less than 35% are singletons. Sample: cord blood. The receptors shown here come from a newborn girl in good health. The CDR3 runs from the conserved cysteine through the conserved F or W. D genes are given only for firm matches. Not every row has a clone size; where given, it reads once, few, many or a size class.

D	J	size	V	DNA	CDR3
NA	TRBJ1-1	NA	TRBV28	TGTGCCAGCAGTTTCCCTCTGGGGCGGTGGGGGGCTCCCGGAACAAACACTGAAGCTTTCTTT	CASSFPLGRWGAPGTNTEAFF
NA	TRBJ1-4	NA	TRBV7-9	TGTGCCAGCAGCGATACAGCAGCGGCAAAACTGTTTTTT	CASSDTAAAKLFF
NA	TRBJ2-6	NA	TRBV30	TGTGCCTGGGGGCGTGGGGCCAACGTCCTGACTTTC	CAWGRGANVLTF
TRBD1	TRBJ2-6	NA	TRBV4-2	TGTGCCAGCAGCCAGACAGGGGGCTCTGGGGCCAACGTCCTGACTTTC	CASSQTGGSGANVLTF
NA	TRBJ1-4	NA	TRBV28	TGTGCCAGCAGCCCTGTAGGGTCGACGGGAGAAAAACTGTTTTTT	CASSPVGSTGEKLFF
NA	TRBJ1-2	few	TRBV7-8	TGTGCCAGCGCGGGCCATCCAAACTATGGCTACACCTTC	CASAGHPNYGYTF
NA	TRBJ2-2	NA	TRBV12-3/TRBV12-4	TGTGCCAGCAGGGGTCGACAGAACACCGGGGAGCTGTTTTTT	CASRGRQNTGELFF
NA	TRBJ1-4	NA	TRBV6-5	TGTGCCAGCAGTTACTCAAACCCCGGGGTTGAAAAACTGTTTTTT	CASSYSNPGVEKLFF
NA	TRBJ2-3	few	TRBV3-1	TGTGCCAGCAGCCAAGGACCAGCGCGGGATACGCAGTATTTT	CASSQGPARDTQYF
NA	TRBJ2-7	NA	TRBV7-2	TGTGCCAGCAGCTTCCGAGCCAGGGTTATAGAGCAGTACTTC	CASSFRARVIEQYF
TRBD1	TRBJ2-5	NA	TRBV29-1	TGCAGCGTTTCCCCCGGGACAGGGAAGGAGACCCAGTACTTC	CSVSPGTGKETQYF
NA	TRBJ2-3	NA	TRBV2	TGTGCCAGCACCTCTTATGGGCTCCGGGACAGCACAGATACGCAGTATTTT	CASTSYGLRDSTDTQYF
TRBD1	TRBJ2-3	NA	TRBV7-9	TGTGCCAGCAGCGCGGGACAGGAAGATACGCGGTATTTT	CASSAGQEDTRYF
NA	TRBJ1-1	few	TRBV5-1	TGCGCCAGCAGCCCCAGACAGGCTGAATTTGAAGCTTTCTTT	CASSPRQAEFEAFF
TRBD2	TRBJ2-1	many	TRBV5-6	TGTGCCAGCAGTTCTCTAGCGGGGGATTACAATGAGCAGTTCTTC	CASSSLAGDYNEQFF
NA	TRBJ1-6	few	TRBV5-4	TGTGCCAGCAGCCTAACAGGGTACCCTAATTCACCCCTCCACTTT	CASSLTGYPNSPLHF
NA	TRBJ2-5	few	TRBV20-1	TGCAGTGCTGGAAAGACGGCCAAGGAGACCCAGTACTTC	CSAGKTAKETQYF
NA	TRBJ1-6	few	TRBV20-1	TGCAGTGGATTCGCACCTAATTCACCCCTCCACTTT	CSGFAPNSPLHF
NA	TRBJ2-1	NA	TRBV12-3/TRBV12-4	TGTGCCAGCACCATGGACTCCCAGGCAGATGAGCAGTTCTTC	CASTMDSQADEQFF
NA	TRBJ2-3	few	TRBV10-3	TGTGCCATCAGCTGGGGGGTAGCCCAAGATACGCAGTATTTT	CAISWGVAQDTQYF
TRBD2	TRBJ2-1	NA	TRBV9	TGTGCCAGCAGCCGCTACGGGACTAGCGGGGACAATGAGCAGTTCTTC	CASSRYGTSGDNEQFF
TRBD1	TRBJ1-1	NA	TRBV10-3	TGTGCCATCAGGGGGGACAGGGGGTCCGCTGAAGCTTTCTTT	CAIRGDRGSAEAFF
NA	TRBJ1-2	NA	TRBV21-1	TGTGCCAGCAGCATTCACCGGCAGGGAACTAACTATGGCTACACCTTC	CASSIHRQGTNYGYTF
NA	TRBJ1-4	few	TRBV29-1	TGCAGCGTTGCTGTCAGACATAATGAAAAACTGTTTTTT	CSVAVRHNEKLFF
NA	TRBJ2-2	few	TRBV2	TGTGCCAGCAGTGAATGGGCTAGCGACACCGGGGAGCTGTTTTTT	CASSEWASDTGELFF
TRBD2	TRBJ2-7	few	TRBV20-1	TGCAGTGCTAGAGAAGGAGCACTAGCGGGAGTCGAGCAGTACTTC	CSAREGALAGVEQYF
NA	TRBJ2-1	NA	TRBV5-1	TGCGCCAGCAGGGCCTCGACCAATGAGCAGTTCTTC	CASRASTNEQFF
NA	TRBJ2-7	NA	TRBV28	TGTGCCAGCAGTTCCGCCCAGTCCCGGGACTGGCTCTCCTACAATGAGCAGTACTTC	CASSSAQSRDWLSYNEQYF
TRBD2	TRBJ2-3	NA	TRBV5-1	TGCGCCAGCAGCCAGACTAGCGCGGGAGATACGCAGTATTTT	CASSQTSAGDTQYF
NA	TRBJ1-6	NA	TRBV20-1	TGCAGTGCTAGGCACCAGGCGAATTCACCCCTCCACTTT	CSARHQANSPLHF
NA	TRBJ2-7	NA	TRBV20-1	TGCAGTGCTAGAGACACAGGATACAATGAGCAGTACTTC	CSARDTGYNEQYF
NA	TRBJ1-1	NA	TRBV29-1	TGCAGCGTCCCGAGCGGGGCCTTGAACACTGAAGCTTTCTTT	CSVPSGALNTEAFF
TRBD2	TRBJ2-3	few	TRBV10-3	TGTGCCATCAGTGGTGCGGGCGGGAGGGCCACAGATACGCAGTATTTT	CAISGAGGRATDTQYF
NA	TRBJ2-3	few	TRBV15	TGTGCCACCAGCAGAGCCCCCCTAGCGACTAGCACAGATACGCAGTATTTT	CATSRAPLATSTDTQYF
NA	TRBJ1-1	NA	TRBV12-3/TRBV12-4	TGTGCCAGCTCAAAATTTCAGGGGTTGGGCACTGAAGCTTTCTTT	CASSKFQGLGTEAFF
TRBD2	TRBJ2-4	NA	TRBV4-2	TGTGCCAGCAGCCAAGAGGTAGCGGGAGGAAGGGTAGCCAAAAACATTCAGTACTTC	CASSQEVAGGRVAKNIQYF
TRBD1	TRBJ2-1	many	TRBV28	TGTGCCAGCAGTTTTTGGGACAGGGGGCGCAATGAGCAGTTCTTC	CASSFWDRGRNEQFF
NA	TRBJ1-1	NA	TRBV15	TGTGCCACCAGCAGAGAGCAGTGGGGGACATTGAACACTGAAGCTTTCTTT	CATSREQWGTLNTEAFF
NA	TRBJ2-1	few	TRBV9	TGTGCCAGCAGCGTAGAAGGAGAGGCCTACAATGAGCAGTTCTTC	CASSVEGEAYNEQFF
NA	TRBJ1-6	few	TRBV6-1	TGTGCCAGTGGGGTCGACAGCTATAATTCACCCCTCCACTTT	CASGVDSYNSPLHF
TRBD1	TRBJ2-3	few	TRBV20-1	TGCAGTGCTCCGACCGGGACAGGGGACACAGATACGCAGTATTTT	CSAPTGTGDTDTQYF
NA	TRBJ2-1	few	TRBV12-3/TRBV12-4	TGTGCCAGCAGTTTAACCAGACAGGCCGACAATGAGCAGTTCTTC	CASSLTRQADNEQFF